Sequencing of this T cell receptor (beta chain) was carried out in a study of regulatory T cells in long-lasting Graves disease. In this sample, this clonotype turned up many times. The antigen remains unidentified. Through Arm-PCR of CDR3 regions and iRepertoire HTBI primers, TCR beta libraries were built. MiXCR was run by TCRdb on the multiplex PCR reads, yielding one entry per CDR3 protein. Of 400,000 to 550,000 distinct CDR3 sequences detected, about a sixth appear once; the ten largest clones hold approximately 11%. Indicated time point: newly diagnosed GD, antithyroid drugs for less than 3 months. Scientists built the TCR library using RNA that was extracted from PBMCs. CDR3 length equals 17 residues. Trimming pared 3 bases from V and 8 bases from J, leaving 20 bases between. CDR1 KGHSH and CDR2 LQKENI come from the germline V gene. General study results and limits: Persistent disease was associated with favored TRBV28 usage and with favored use of TRBJ1-2 and TRBJ2-5.

These data were likewise used in another study, on T cells in Graves' hyperthyroidism and ophthalmopathy. That source adds: First-round RT-PCR of the TCR CDR3 relied on the HTBI primer set. Most clonotypes expanded in the thyroid (above 0.001) were also present in blood.

The specimen was peripheral blood mononuclear cells (PBMCs), collected at new diagnosis, from a patient treated with antithyroid drugs. This receptor was obtained from a woman in her twenties or thirties with Graves disease. The rearrangement links TRBV18 to TRBJ1-6; D is unclear. The chain's CDR3 is CASSPYPGGRPDSPLHF. In DNA form, the CDR3 reads TGTGCCAGCTCACCCTACCCGGGCGGGAGGCCCGATTCACCCCTCCACTTT.